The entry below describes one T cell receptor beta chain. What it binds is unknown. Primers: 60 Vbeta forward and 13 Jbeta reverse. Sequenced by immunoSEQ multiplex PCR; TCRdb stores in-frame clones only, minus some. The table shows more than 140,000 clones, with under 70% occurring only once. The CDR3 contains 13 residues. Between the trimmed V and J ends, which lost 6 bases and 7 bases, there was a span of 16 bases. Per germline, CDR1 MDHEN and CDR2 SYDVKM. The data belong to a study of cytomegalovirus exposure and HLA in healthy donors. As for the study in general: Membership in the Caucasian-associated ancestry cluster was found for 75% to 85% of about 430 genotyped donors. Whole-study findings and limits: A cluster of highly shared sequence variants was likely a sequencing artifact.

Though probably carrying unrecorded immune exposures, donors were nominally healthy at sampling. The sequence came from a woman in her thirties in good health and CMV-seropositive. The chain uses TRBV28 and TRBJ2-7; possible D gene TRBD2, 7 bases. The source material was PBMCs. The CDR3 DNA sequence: TGTGCCAGCAGGGTCGGGGGGCCCGCAGAGCAGTACTTC. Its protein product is CASRVGGPAEQYF.